This T cell receptor (beta chain) was sequenced for a study of T cell responses to AZD1222 COVID-19 vaccine. Method: immunoSEQ multiplex PCR; TCRdb's copy keeps in-frame clones and lacks some. The sample records some 150,000 clones, roughly 93% being singletons. In germline, CDR1 is SGHDN, CDR2 FVKESK. V was clipped by 0 bases and J by 6 bases, with 12 bases between them. The CDR3 covers 15 residues. The sample here was peripheral blood, taken on day 0 of AZD1222 vaccination. This clonotype originated in an adult in good health. This chain joins TRBV14 and TRBJ1-3; no clear D. The CDR3 sequence: CASSQEQEIENTIYF. The CDR3 DNA sequence: TGTGCCAGCAGCCAAGAGCAGGAAATCGAAAACACCATATATTTT. Supplemented by reference TRBV14 and TRBJ1-3, the full variable domain reads EAGVTQFPSHSVIEKGQTVTLRCDPISGHDNLYWYRRVMGKEIKFLLHFVKESKQDESGMPNNRFLAERTGGTYSTLKVQPAELEDSGVYFCASSQEQEIENTIYFGEGSWLTVV.